This is a list of T cell receptor beta chains from one sample in a study of T cells in Graves' hyperthyroidism and ophthalmopathy. TCRdb fed the multiplex PCR reads into MiXCR, producing one record per CDR3 protein. The sample lists 450,000 to 650,000 distinct CDR3 sequences; less than 25% were seen once. The sample comprised blood. These receptors were taken from a man in his late teens or twenties with Graves' hyperthyroidism. CDR3s include the opening cysteine and the closing phenylalanine or tryptophan. Fields, in order: V gene, clone size, J gene, D gene, CDR3 DNA, CDR3 protein. D genes are given only for firm matches. The size of a clone is reported for some rows only, either as once, few or many, or as a class for expanded clones.

V: TRBV7-6
size: many
J: TRBJ2-5
D: NA
DNA: TGTGCCAGCAGCCCAACCACTTTAGCGGAGACCCAGTACTTC
CDR3: CASSPTTLAETQYF

V: TRBV29-1
size: many
J: TRBJ2-7
D: NA
DNA: TGCAGCGTTGCTCGGTGGGACAACGAGCAGTACTTC
CDR3: CSVARWDNEQYF

V: TRBV11-2
size: once
J: TRBJ1-5
D: NA
DNA: TGTGCCAGCAGCTTAAGTAGGACCCATCCCCAGCATTTT
CDR3: CASSLSRTHPQHF

V: TRBV7-8
size: many
J: TRBJ1-2
D: TRBD1
DNA: TGTGCCAGCAGCTTGTGGACAGGGTCGAACTATGGCTACACCTTC
CDR3: CASSLWTGSNYGYTF

V: TRBV30
size: NA
J: TRBJ2-5
D: NA
DNA: TGTGCCTGGACTTTGTTGGGGGCACAAGAGACCCAGTACTTC
CDR3: CAWTLLGAQETQYF

V: TRBV19
size: NA
J: TRBJ1-1
D: NA
DNA: TGTGCCAGTAGTATTCGGGGGGTACGTGACACTGAAGCTTTCTTT
CDR3: CASSIRGVRDTEAFF

V: TRBV6-5
size: few
J: TRBJ1-3
D: NA
DNA: TGTGCCAGCAGTTATGGAGGGTACGGCTCTGGAAACACCATATATTTT
CDR3: CASSYGGYGSGNTIYF

V: TRBV28
size: many
J: TRBJ1-5
D: NA
DNA: TGTGCCAGCAGTTTCTTGAGGGAGGATCAGCCCCAGCATTTT
CDR3: CASSFLREDQPQHF

V: TRBV5-1
size: NA
J: TRBJ1-1
D: NA
DNA: TGCGCCAGCAGCTTGGCCTGGTTAGGTGAGGGACGGACCATGAACACTGAAGCTTTCTTT
CDR3: CASSLAWLGEGRTMNTEAFF

V: TRBV12-5
size: many
J: TRBJ1-1
D: NA
DNA: TGTGCTAGTGGTTTGGCGGGGCGGACTGAAGCTTTCTTT
CDR3: CASGLAGRTEAFF

V: TRBV24-1
size: NA
J: TRBJ1-1
D: TRBD1
DNA: TGTGCCACCAGGGACAGGGGGTTAACTGAAGCTTTCTTT
CDR3: CATRDRGLTEAFF

V: TRBV19
size: many
J: TRBJ2-7
D: NA
DNA: TGTGCCAGTAGTATAACAGGGAACTCCTACGAGCAGTACTTC
CDR3: CASSITGNSYEQYF

V: TRBV7-8
size: many
J: TRBJ2-2
D: TRBD1
DNA: TGTGCCAGCAGCTCAGGGGTCTCAGGGGGCTACACCGGGGAGCTGTTTTTT
CDR3: CASSSGVSGGYTGELFF

V: TRBV29-1
size: many
J: TRBJ1-1
D: NA
DNA: TGCAGCGTATGGACCGTGAACACTGAAGCTTTCTTT
CDR3: CSVWTVNTEAFF

V: TRBV11-2
size: NA
J: TRBJ2-7
D: TRBD2
DNA: TGTGCCAGCAGACCCATAGCGGGGGGGCCCTACGAGCAGTACTTC
CDR3: CASRPIAGGPYEQYF

V: TRBV7-9
size: many
J: TRBJ1-1
D: NA
DNA: TGTGCCAGCAATCAGGCCCTGCGGGTGAACACTGAAGCTTTCTTT
CDR3: CASNQALRVNTEAFF

V: TRBV30
size: many
J: TRBJ2-7
D: TRBD2
DNA: TGTGCCTGGACTAGCGGGGTCTACGAGCAGTACTTC
CDR3: CAWTSGVYEQYF

V: TRBV20-1
size: many
J: TRBJ2-5
D: NA
DNA: TGCAGTGCTAGTAAGGGTTTCGGGGAGACCCAGTACTTC
CDR3: CSASKGFGETQYF

V: TRBV12-3/TRBV12-4
size: many
J: TRBJ2-2
D: NA
DNA: TGTGCCAGCGGAGCGAACACCGGGGAGCTGTTTTTT
CDR3: CASGANTGELFF

V: TRBV10-3
size: NA
J: TRBJ2-5
D: NA
DNA: TGTGCCATCAGTGTACAAGGGGGGAAAGAGACCCAGTACTTC
CDR3: CAISVQGGKETQYF

V: TRBV6-5
size: many
J: TRBJ1-1
D: NA
DNA: TGTGCCAGCAGTCCCACAGGGTTGGGCACTGAAGCTTTCTTT
CDR3: CASSPTGLGTEAFF

V: TRBV7-9
size: many
J: TRBJ1-1
D: NA
DNA: TGTGCCAGCAGTTTTGACGGGAACACTGAAGCTTTCTTT
CDR3: CASSFDGNTEAFF

V: TRBV28
size: NA
J: TRBJ2-5
D: NA
DNA: TGTGCCAGCAGCACCCCCCCGGAGGGGGGAAAAGAGACCCAGTACTTC
CDR3: CASSTPPEGGKETQYF

V: TRBV6-4
size: few
J: TRBJ1-2
D: NA
DNA: TGTGCCAGCAGGGGTTTAGAGGGCTACACCTTC
CDR3: CASRGLEGYTF

V: TRBV20-1
size: NA
J: TRBJ2-3
D: NA
DNA: TGCAGTGCTAGGGGCGGGGGCACAGATACGCAGTATTTT
CDR3: CSARGGGTDTQYF

V: TRBV28
size: many
J: TRBJ2-7
D: NA
DNA: TGTGCCAGCCAGGGAGAGTACGAGCAGTACTTC
CDR3: CASQGEYEQYF

V: TRBV28
size: many
J: TRBJ2-7
D: NA
DNA: TGTGCCAGCAGCCTACCCCGGGCCCTGGGGCGGTGGGAGCAGTACTTC
CDR3: CASSLPRALGRWEQYF

V: TRBV6-2/TRBV6-3
size: many
J: TRBJ2-6
D: NA
DNA: TGTGCCAGCAGTTACTCCACTTTTTCCGGGACACTAAGCTCTGGGGCCAACGTCCTGACTTTC
CDR3: CASSYSTFSGTLSSGANVLTF

V: TRBV6-1
size: many
J: TRBJ1-1
D: NA
DNA: TGTGCCAGCAGTGCACCGACACCGAACACTGAAGCTTTCTTT
CDR3: CASSAPTPNTEAFF

V: TRBV6-2/TRBV6-3
size: many
J: TRBJ2-5
D: NA
DNA: TGTGCCAGCAGTTACACTTCGGACAGTATACGGGAGACCCAGTACTTC
CDR3: CASSYTSDSIRETQYF

V: TRBV27
size: many
J: TRBJ2-7
D: NA
DNA: TGTGCCAGCAGTTTAGTGGGAGGGGGCTACGAGCAGTACTTC
CDR3: CASSLVGGGYEQYF

V: TRBV6-1
size: NA
J: TRBJ1-1
D: TRBD1
DNA: TGTGCCAGCAGGGGGGACAGGGGCATGAACACTGAAGCTTTCTTT
CDR3: CASRGDRGMNTEAFF

V: TRBV6-5
size: many
J: TRBJ2-7
D: TRBD1
DNA: TGTGCCAGCAGTTTGTCCTCCGGGACAGGGGTCGAGCAGTACTTC
CDR3: CASSLSSGTGVEQYF

V: TRBV7-8
size: NA
J: TRBJ1-1
D: NA
DNA: TGTGCCAGCAGCTTAGGAAAGGGAACTGAAGCTTTCTTT
CDR3: CASSLGKGTEAFF

V: TRBV27
size: many
J: TRBJ1-2
D: TRBD1
DNA: TGTGCCAGCAGCGACAGGGCGAATAACTATGGCTACACCTTC
CDR3: CASSDRANNYGYTF

V: TRBV20-1
size: many
J: TRBJ1-1
D: NA
DNA: TGCAGTGCTGGCAGGGCGAACACTGAAGCTTTCTTT
CDR3: CSAGRANTEAFF

V: TRBV28
size: many
J: TRBJ2-7
D: TRBD1
DNA: TGTGCCAGCAGGCCCCGTGGGGACAGGGGTGACGAGCAGTACTTC
CDR3: CASRPRGDRGDEQYF

V: TRBV12-3/TRBV12-4
size: NA
J: TRBJ2-2
D: NA
DNA: TGTGCCAGCAGCTTACTGACAGTCGCGAACACCGGGGAGCTGTTTTTT
CDR3: CASSLLTVANTGELFF

V: TRBV6-5
size: many
J: TRBJ1-1
D: NA
DNA: TGTGCCAGCAGTTACCTTCCAGGGAGGACGGACACTGAAGCTTTCTTT
CDR3: CASSYLPGRTDTEAFF

V: TRBV28
size: few
J: TRBJ2-7
D: NA
DNA: TGTGCCAGCAGTCCCGGTGTCGCCCGGGGCGCCTGGGGGAACGAGCAGTACTTC
CDR3: CASSPGVARGAWGNEQYF

V: TRBV19
size: many
J: TRBJ2-7
D: NA
DNA: TGTGCCAGTAGAGGAGGGGACTACGAGCAGTACTTC
CDR3: CASRGGDYEQYF

V: TRBV6-1
size: few
J: TRBJ1-5
D: NA
DNA: TGTGCCAGCATCCCACCAAAGGAGAATAGCAATCAGCCCCAGCATTTT
CDR3: CASIPPKENSNQPQHF

V: TRBV12-3/TRBV12-4
size: many
J: TRBJ2-7
D: NA
DNA: TGTGCCAGCAGTTTGGTACAGTCTCTCTACGAGCAGTACTTC
CDR3: CASSLVQSLYEQYF

V: TRBV30
size: many
J: TRBJ2-6
D: NA
DNA: TGTGCCTGGATGGGGGGAGTGGCTGGGGCCAACGTCCTGACTTTC
CDR3: CAWMGGVAGANVLTF

V: TRBV12-3/TRBV12-4
size: many
J: TRBJ1-3
D: TRBD1
DNA: TGTGCCAGCAGTCCCGGGACAGGCTCTGGAAACACCATATATTTT
CDR3: CASSPGTGSGNTIYF

V: TRBV27
size: NA
J: TRBJ2-7
D: TRBD1
DNA: TGTGCCAGCAGCAAGCACCCCGGGACAGGGGTGGGCGAGCAGTACTTC
CDR3: CASSKHPGTGVGEQYF

V: TRBV19
size: NA
J: TRBJ2-6
D: NA
DNA: TGTGCCAGTAGCCGGACGGGGACCCAGATCTCTGGGGCCAACGTCCTGACTTTC
CDR3: CASSRTGTQISGANVLTF

V: TRBV12-3/TRBV12-4
size: many
J: TRBJ2-2
D: NA
DNA: TGTGCCAGCAGTACGACAGGAACCTCGAACACCGGGGAGCTGTTTTTT
CDR3: CASSTTGTSNTGELFF

V: TRBV4-1
size: NA
J: TRBJ2-7
D: NA
DNA: TGCGCCAGCAGCCAAGATAGAGCGGGTGGCTCCTACGAGCAGTACTTC
CDR3: CASSQDRAGGSYEQYF

V: TRBV27
size: NA
J: TRBJ1-5
D: TRBD1
DNA: TGTGCCAGCAGTGAATACAGGGGCGGACAGCCCCAGCATTTT
CDR3: CASSEYRGGQPQHF

V: TRBV6-5
size: many
J: TRBJ1-2
D: NA
DNA: TGTGCCAGCAGCTTGAGAGCTACGGATGGCTACACCTTC
CDR3: CASSLRATDGYTF

V: TRBV14
size: many
J: TRBJ1-2
D: NA
DNA: TGTGCCAGCAGCCACACAGCATATGGCTACACCTTC
CDR3: CASSHTAYGYTF

V: TRBV6-1
size: few
J: TRBJ1-5
D: NA
DNA: TGTGCCAGCAGTGAAGGTCGGACAAGAAGCAATCAGCCCCAGCATTTT
CDR3: CASSEGRTRSNQPQHF

V: TRBV29-1
size: NA
J: TRBJ1-1
D: NA
DNA: TGCAGCTCTAGGGTGAACACTGAAGCTTTCTTT
CDR3: CSSRVNTEAFF

V: TRBV5-1
size: many
J: TRBJ2-5
D: NA
DNA: TGCGCCAGCAGCTTCTCGGTGTCCGGGGAGACCCAGTACTTC
CDR3: CASSFSVSGETQYF